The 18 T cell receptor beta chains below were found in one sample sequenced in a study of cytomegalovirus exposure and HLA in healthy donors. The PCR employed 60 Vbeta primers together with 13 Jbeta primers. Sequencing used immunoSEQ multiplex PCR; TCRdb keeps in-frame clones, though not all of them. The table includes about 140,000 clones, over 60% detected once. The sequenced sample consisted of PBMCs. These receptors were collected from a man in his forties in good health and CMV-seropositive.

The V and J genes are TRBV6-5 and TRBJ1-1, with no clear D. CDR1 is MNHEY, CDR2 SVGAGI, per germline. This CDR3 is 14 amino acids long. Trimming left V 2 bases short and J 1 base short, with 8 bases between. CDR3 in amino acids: CASSYGTANTEAFF. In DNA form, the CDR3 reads TGTGCCAGCAGTTACGGCACCGCGAACACTGAAGCTTTCTTT.

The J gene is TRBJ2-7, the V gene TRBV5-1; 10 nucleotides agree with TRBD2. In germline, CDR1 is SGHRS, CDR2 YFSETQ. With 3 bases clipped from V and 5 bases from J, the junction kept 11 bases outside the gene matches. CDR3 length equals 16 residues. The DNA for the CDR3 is TGCGCCAGCAGCTACCTAGCGGGGGCCTTCGTGGACGAGCAGTACTTC. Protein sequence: CASSYLAGAFVDEQYF. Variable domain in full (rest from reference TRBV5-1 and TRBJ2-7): KAGVTQTPRYLIKTRGQQVTLSCSPISGHRSVSWYQQTPGQGLQFLFEYFSETQRNKGNFPGRFSGRQFSNSRSEMNVSTLELGDSALYLCASSYLAGAFVDEQYFGPGTRLTVT.

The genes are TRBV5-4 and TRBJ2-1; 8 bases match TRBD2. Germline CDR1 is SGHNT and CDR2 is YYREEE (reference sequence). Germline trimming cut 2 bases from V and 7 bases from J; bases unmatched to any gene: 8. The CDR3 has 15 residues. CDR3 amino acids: CASSLTGGAGNEQFF. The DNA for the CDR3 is TGTGCCAGCAGCTTAACCGGGGGGGCTGGGAATGAGCAGTTCTTC.

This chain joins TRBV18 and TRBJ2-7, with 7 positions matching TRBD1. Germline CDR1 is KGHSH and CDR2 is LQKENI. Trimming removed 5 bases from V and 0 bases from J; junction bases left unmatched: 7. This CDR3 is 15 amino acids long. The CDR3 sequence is CASSTDRQSSYEQYF. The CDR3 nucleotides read TGTGCCAGCTCAACGGACAGGCAAAGCTCCTACGAGCAGTACTTC.

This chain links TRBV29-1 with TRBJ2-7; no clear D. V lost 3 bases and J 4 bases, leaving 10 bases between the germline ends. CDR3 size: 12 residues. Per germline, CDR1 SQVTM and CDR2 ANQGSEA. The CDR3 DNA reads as TGCAGCGTTGATACAGATAGGTACGAGCAGTACTTC. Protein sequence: CSVDTDRYEQYF.

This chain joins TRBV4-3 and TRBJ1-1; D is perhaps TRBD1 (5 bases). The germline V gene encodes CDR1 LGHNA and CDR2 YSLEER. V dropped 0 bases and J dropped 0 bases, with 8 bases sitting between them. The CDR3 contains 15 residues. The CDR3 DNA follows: TGCGCCAGCAGCCAAGATGGGGGGTTGAACACTGAAGCTTTCTTT. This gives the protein CASSQDGGLNTEAFF.

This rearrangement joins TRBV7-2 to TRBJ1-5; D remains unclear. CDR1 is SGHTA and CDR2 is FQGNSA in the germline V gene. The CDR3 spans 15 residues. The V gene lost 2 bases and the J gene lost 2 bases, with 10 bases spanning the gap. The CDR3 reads CASSLNSIRNQPQHF. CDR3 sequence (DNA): TGTGCCAGCAGCTTAAACAGTATCCGCAATCAGCCCCAGCATTTT.

The CDR3 nucleotides read TGTGCCAGCAGCTCTCTGCCCTCCGGGACTATCACAGATACGCAGTATTTT. Protein product: CASSSLPSGTITDTQYF. The V and J genes are TRBV7-9 and TRBJ2-3, with 7 bases fitting TRBD2. This CDR3 has 17 residues. Germline V lookup: CDR1 SEHNR, CDR2 FQNEAQ (reference sequence). The J segment lost 2 bases and the V segment lost 4 bases, leaving 12 bases of the junction unmatched.

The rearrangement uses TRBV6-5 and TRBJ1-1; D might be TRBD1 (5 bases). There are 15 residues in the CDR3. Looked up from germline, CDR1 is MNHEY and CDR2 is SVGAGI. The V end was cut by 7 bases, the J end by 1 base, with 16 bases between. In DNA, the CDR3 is TGTGCCAGCACCATGTCTCCAGGGCAGAACACTGAAGCTTTCTTT. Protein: CASTMSPGQNTEAFF.

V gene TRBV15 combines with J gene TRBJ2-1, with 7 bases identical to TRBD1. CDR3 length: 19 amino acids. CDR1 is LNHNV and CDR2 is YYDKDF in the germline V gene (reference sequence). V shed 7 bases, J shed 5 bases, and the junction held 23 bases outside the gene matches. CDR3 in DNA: TGTGCCACCACACGATCCTACAGGGGCCGGTACCCACCTAACAATGAGCAGTTCTTC. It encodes CATTRSYRGRYPPNNEQFF.

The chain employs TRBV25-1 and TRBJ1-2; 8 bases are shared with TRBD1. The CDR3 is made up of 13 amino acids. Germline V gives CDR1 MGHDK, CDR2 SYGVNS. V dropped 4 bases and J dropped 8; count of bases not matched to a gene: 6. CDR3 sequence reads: CASSGQGAWGYTF. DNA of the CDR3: TGTGCCAGCAGTGGGCAGGGGGCCTGGGGCTACACCTTC.

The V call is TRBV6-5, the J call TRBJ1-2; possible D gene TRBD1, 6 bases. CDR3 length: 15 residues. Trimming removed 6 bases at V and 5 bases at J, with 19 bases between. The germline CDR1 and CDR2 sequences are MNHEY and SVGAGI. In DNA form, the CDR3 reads TGTGCCAGCAGCCGAACAGAGGCAGGGGTGTATGGCTACACCTTC. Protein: CASSRTEAGVYGYTF.

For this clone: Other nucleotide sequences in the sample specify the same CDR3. The CDR3 nucleotides read TGCAGCGTTGTAGGCACAGGGTACGAGCAGTACTTC. The encoded protein is CSVVGTGYEQYF. The V and J genes are TRBV29-1 and TRBJ2-7, with D tentatively TRBD1 (6 bases). CDR1 and CDR2 (germline): SQVTM, ANQGSEA. V was pared by 4 bases and J by 4 bases, with 11 bases between. This CDR3 contains 12 residues.

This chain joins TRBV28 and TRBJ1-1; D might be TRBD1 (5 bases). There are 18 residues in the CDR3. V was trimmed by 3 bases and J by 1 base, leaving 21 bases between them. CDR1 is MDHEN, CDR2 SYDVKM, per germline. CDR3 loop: CASSFSGRARIRNTEAFF. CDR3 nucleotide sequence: TGTGCCAGCAGTTTTAGCGGCAGGGCGAGGATCAGGAACACTGAAGCTTTCTTT.

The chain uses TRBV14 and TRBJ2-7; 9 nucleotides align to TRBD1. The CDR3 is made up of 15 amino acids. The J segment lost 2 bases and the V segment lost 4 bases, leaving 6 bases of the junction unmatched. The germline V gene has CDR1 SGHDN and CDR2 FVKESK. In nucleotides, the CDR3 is TGTGCCAGCAGCCTTATGACAGGGGGGGCCTACGAGCAGTACTTC. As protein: CASSLMTGGAYEQYF.

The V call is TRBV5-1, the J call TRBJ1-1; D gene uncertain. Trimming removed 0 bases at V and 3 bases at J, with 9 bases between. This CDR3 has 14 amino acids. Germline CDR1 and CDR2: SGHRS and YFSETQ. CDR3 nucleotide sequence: TGCGCCAGCAGCTTGGCCTCAGGCTACACTGAAGCTTTCTTT. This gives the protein CASSLASGYTEAFF.

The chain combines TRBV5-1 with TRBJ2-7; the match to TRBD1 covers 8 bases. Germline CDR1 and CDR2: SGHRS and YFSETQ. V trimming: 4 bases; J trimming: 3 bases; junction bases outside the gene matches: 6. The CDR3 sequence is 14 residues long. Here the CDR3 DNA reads TGCGCCAGCAGCCACGGACAGGGTGTCTACGAGCAGTACTTC. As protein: CASSHGQGVYEQYF.

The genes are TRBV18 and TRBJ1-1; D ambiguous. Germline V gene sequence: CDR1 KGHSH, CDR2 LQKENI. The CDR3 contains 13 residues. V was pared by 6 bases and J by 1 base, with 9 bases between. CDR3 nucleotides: TGTGCCAGCTCGCCTACCGAGAACACTGAAGCTTTCTTT. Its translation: CASSPTENTEAFF.